One sample yielded the 29 T cell receptor beta chains listed below, sequenced in a study of cytomegalovirus exposure and HLA in healthy donors. With 60 Vbeta and 13 Jbeta primers, the PCR was carried out. The repertoire was sequenced with immunoSEQ multiplex PCR; TCRdb's copy has only in-frame clones and lacks some. The sample lists more than 55,000 clones, 74% occurring once. The sequencing input was PBMCs. The receptors were sampled from a woman aged 55-70 years in good health and CMV-seropositive.

This chain connects TRBV6-5 to TRBJ1-2, with 7 positions matching TRBD1. The ends lost 5 bases at V and 1 base at J; junction bases unmatched: 4. The CDR3 has 14 residues. The germline CDR1 and CDR2 sequences are MNHEY and SVGAGI. CDR3 loop: CASSLQGNNYGYTF. CDR3 DNA sequence: TGTGCCAGCAGTCTACAGGGGAATAACTATGGCTACACCTTC.

The chain has TRBV2 and TRBJ1-5, with D unclear. The CDR3 is 15 residues long. Germline loops: CDR1 SNHLY, CDR2 FYNNEI. Between the trimmed V and J ends, which lost 3 bases and 3 bases, there was a span of 12 bases. CDR3 DNA sequence: TGTGCCAGCAGTGACCGGGAACTCTTCAATCAGCCCCAGCATTTT. Translation: CASSDRELFNQPQHF. Using reference TRBV2 and TRBJ1-5 for the parts outside the CDR3, the full variable domain is EPEVTQTPSHQVTQMGQEVILRCVPISNHLYFYWYRQILGQKVEFLVSFYNNEISEKSEIFDDQFSVERPDGSNFTLKIRSTKLEDSAMYFCASSDRELFNQPQHFGDGTRLSIL.

The table lists this clone with a count of one. The rearrangement links TRBV4-2 to TRBJ2-7; D perhaps matches TRBD2 (5 bases). This CDR3 spans 15 amino acids. Trimming left V 2 bases short and J 7 bases short, with 18 bases between. Germline assignment: CDR1 LGHNA and CDR2 YNFKEQ. As DNA, the CDR3 is TGTGCCAGCAGCCAATTCAAACGTAGCGACGGGGAGCAGTACTTC. This sequence encodes CASSQFKRSDGEQYF.

The chain employs TRBV5-4 and TRBJ2-5; D might be TRBD2 (5 bases). The germline V gene encodes CDR1 SGHNT and CDR2 YYREEE (reference sequence). The V and J ends lost 4 bases and 5 bases respectively, with 15 bases between them. This CDR3 has 14 residues. CDR3 loop: CASSHGLASETQYF. The CDR3 nucleotides read TGTGCCAGCAGCCACGGCTTAGCGAGTGAGACCCAGTACTTC. The variable domain in full, completed from reference TRBV5-4 and TRBJ2-5, reads ETGVTQSPTHLIKTRGQQVTLRCSSQSGHNTVSWYQQALGQGPQFIFQYYREEENGRGNFPPRFSGLQFPNYSSELNVNALELDDSALYLCASSHGLASETQYFGPGTRLLVL.

V gene TRBV7-3 combines with J gene TRBJ1-1, with TRBD1 as a possible D gene (6 bases). The CDR3 has 15 residues. CDR1 and CDR2 from the germline V gene are SGHTA and FQGTGA. The V end lost 1 base, the J end lost 1 base, and 10 bases lay between the germline ends. The CDR3 loop reads CASSLNRVQNTEAFF. DNA for the CDR3: TGTGCCAGCAGCTTAAACAGGGTTCAGAACACTGAAGCTTTCTTT. Full variable domain (outside the CDR3, taken from reference TRBV7-3 and TRBJ1-1): GAGVSQTPSNKVTEKGKYVELRCDPISGHTALYWYRQSLGQGPEFLIYFQGTGAADDSGLPNDRFFAVRPEGSVSTLKIQRTERGDSAVYLCASSLNRVQNTEAFFGQGTRLTVV.

The chain couples TRBV5-6 to TRBJ1-1; D gene ambiguous. The germline CDR1 and CDR2 sequences are SGHDT and YYEEEE. V shed 1 base and J shed 4 bases, with 11 bases lying between them. CDR3 length equals 14 residues. The CDR3 nucleotides read TGTGCCAGCAGCTTGAAACCCACGGGCACTGAAGCTTTCTTT. Protein sequence: CASSLKPTGTEAFF.

The gene calls are TRBV4-1 and TRBJ2-5; TRBD2 matches at 10 bases. V trimming: 0 bases; J trimming: 1 base; junction bases outside the gene matches: 11. Germline values: CDR1 MGHRA, CDR2 YSYEKL. This CDR3 has 19 amino acids. The CDR3, as DNA: TGCGCCAGCAGCCAAGATTTGGCTAGCGGGAGATCCTCCCAAGAGACCCAGTACTTC. Encoded protein: CASSQDLASGRSSQETQYF.

The chain links TRBV29-1 to TRBJ1-3; no definite D call. Looked up from germline, CDR1 is SQVTM and CDR2 is ANQGSEA. The CDR3 extends over 11 amino acids. V was shortened by 4 bases and J by 2 bases, with 3 bases between the two germline ends. The CDR3 nucleotides read TGCAGCGTTGGTACTGGAAACACCATATATTTT. This sequence encodes CSVGTGNTIYF.

This rearrangement joins TRBV7-9 to TRBJ2-2; TRBD2 matches 7 bases. The CDR3 runs 13 residues. V dropped 5 bases and J dropped 5; count of bases not matched to a gene: 2. The germline V gene encodes CDR1 SEHNR and CDR2 FQNEAQ (reference sequence). The CDR3 region is CASSVSGTGELFF. The CDR3 nucleotides read TGTGCCAGCAGCGTTAGCGGGACCGGGGAGCTGTTTTTT.

This rearrangement joins TRBV9 to TRBJ2-6; D unclear. The CDR3 extends over 17 amino acids. Germline-derived CDR1 and CDR2 are SGDLS and YYNGEE. Trimming took 0 bases from V and 0 from J, leaving 10 bases between them. CDR3: CASSVGPQPSGANVLTF. For the CDR3, the DNA is TGTGCCAGCAGCGTAGGTCCACAACCCTCTGGGGCCAACGTCCTGACTTTC.

V gene TRBV4-1 combines with J gene TRBJ1-4, with D hard to call. CDR1 is MGHRA and CDR2 is YSYEKL in the germline V gene. The CDR3 has 15 residues. Trimming took off 4 bases at V and 8 bases at J, with 17 bases between the two ends. CDR3 loop: CASSRPDGLWEKLFF. CDR3 coding DNA: TGCGCCAGCAGCCGCCCTGATGGGCTCTGGGAAAAACTGTTTTTT.

CDR3 nucleotides: TGTGCCAGCAGCTTGGGCAGGTCCACCGGGGAGCTGTTTTTT. This gives the protein CASSLGRSTGELFF. The rearrangement joins TRBV7-3 to TRBJ2-2; no firm D call. CDR3 length: 14 amino acids. Per the germline V gene, CDR1 is SGHTA and CDR2 is FQGTGA. Trimming took off 3 bases at V and 4 bases at J, with 9 bases between the two ends.

This chain connects TRBV11-1 to TRBJ2-7, with TRBD2 matching 7 bases. The CDR3 runs to 13 residues. The germline V gene encodes CDR1 SGHAT and CDR2 FQDESV (reference sequence). Trimming removed 2 bases from V and 2 bases from J; junction bases left unmatched: 0. As DNA, the CDR3 is TGTGCCAGCAGCTTACTAGCGGCCTACGAGCAGTACTTC. This encodes CASSLLAAYEQYF.

For this clone: An end of the junction does not agree with germline; a read error may underlie this. This chain uses TRBV7-7 with TRBJ2-1; maybe TRBD1 (5 bases). CDR3 length equals 15 residues. Looked up from germline, CDR1 is SSHAT and CDR2 is FNYEAQ (reference sequence). The CDR3 is CASSPRQSSYNEQFF. As DNA, the CDR3 is TGTGCTAGCAGCCCGAGACAGAGCTCCTACAATGAGCAGTTCTTC.

This chain joins TRBV18 and TRBJ1-1; TRBD1 is a possible D gene (6 bases). The CDR3 is made up of 14 amino acids. Per the germline V gene, CDR1 is KGHSH and CDR2 is LQKENI. Trimming cost V 6 bases and J 0 bases, with 11 bases left between them. The CDR3 loop reads CASSQDSMNTEAFF. The CDR3 nucleotides are TGTGCCAGCTCGCAGGACAGCATGAACACTGAAGCTTTCTTT.

The chain is built from TRBV2 and TRBJ2-7; D is perhaps TRBD1 (6 bases). This CDR3 is built from 12 residues. Between the trimmed V and J ends, which lost 5 bases and 5 bases, there was a span of 10 bases. Germline V lookup: CDR1 SNHLY, CDR2 FYNNEI. The CDR3 DNA reads TGTGCCAGCAGTTCACAGGGAAACGAGCAGTACTTC. Residues: CASSSQGNEQYF.

This clone was counted at least ten times. A single base is all that separates this from a far larger clone, so a read error is likely. The chain has TRBV5-6 and TRBJ2-1; possible D gene TRBD1, 6 bases. Trimming removed 2 bases at V and 2 bases at J, with 11 bases between. The CDR3 contains 15 residues. Germline-derived CDR1 and CDR2 are SGHDT and YYEEEE. CDR3 sequence reads: CASSFGHRAYNEQFF. As DNA, the CDR3 is TGTGCCAGCAGCTTCGGGCACAGGGCCTACAATGAGCAGTTCTTC.

This clone turned up a few times. V is TRBV5-1 and J is TRBJ1-1; 9 bases line up with TRBD1. The trim removed 3 bases at V and 4 bases at J, leaving 4 bases unmatched. Germline CDR1 reads SGHRS; CDR2 reads YFSETQ. There are 14 residues in the CDR3. The chain's CDR3 is CASSSTGGVTEAFF. The CDR3 nucleotides read TGCGCCAGCAGCTCAACAGGGGGCGTCACTGAAGCTTTCTTT. The full variable domain, in which reference TRBV5-1 and TRBJ1-1 provide the parts outside the CDR3, is KAGVTQTPRYLIKTRGQQVTLSCSPISGHRSVSWYQQTPGQGLQFLFEYFSETQRNKGNFPGRFSGRQFSNSRSEMNVSTLELGDSALYLCASSSTGGVTEAFFGQGTRLTVV.

The rearrangement joins TRBV2 to TRBJ2-6, with a tentative D call TRBD2 (6 bases). V dropped 7 bases and J dropped 0 bases, with 13 bases sitting between them. The CDR3 has 16 amino acids. Germline V gene sequence: CDR1 SNHLY, CDR2 FYNNEI. Here the CDR3 DNA reads TGTGCCAGCACGGGGACTTTCAGCTCTGGGGCCAACGTCCTGACTTTC. This gives the protein CASTGTFSSGANVLTF. Combining the CDR3 with reference TRBV2 and TRBJ2-6 gives the whole variable domain EPEVTQTPSHQVTQMGQEVILRCVPISNHLYFYWYRQILGQKVEFLVSFYNNEISEKSEIFDDQFSVERPDGSNFTLKIRSTKLEDSAMYFCASTGTFSSGANVLTFGAGSRLTVL.

In its sample, this clone ranks as medium-sized (0.01 to 0.1%). CDR3 nucleotides: TGTGCCAGCAGCTTAAACAGCCCACTTTACTTCTCTGGAAACACCATATATTTT. Protein product: CASSLNSPLYFSGNTIYF. The V call is TRBV5-6, the J call TRBJ1-3, with D uncertain. The CDR3 runs 18 residues. The V end was cut by 2 bases, the J end by 0 bases, with 18 bases between. CDR1 and CDR2 (germline): SGHDT, YYEEEE.

This clone showed up just a few times. The rearrangement links TRBV5-6 to TRBJ1-6; TRBD1 agrees at 7 bases. The trim removed 4 bases at V and 5 bases at J, leaving 3 bases unmatched. Germline loops: CDR1 SGHDT, CDR2 YYEEEE. The CDR3 runs to 14 residues. Written as DNA, the CDR3 is TGTGCCAGCAGCCCCGGGACAGATAATTCACCCCTCCACTTT. Amino acids: CASSPGTDNSPLHF.

This chain uses TRBV13 with TRBJ2-5, with D uncertain. Trimming removed 0 bases at V and 4 bases at J, with 6 bases between. Germline assignment: CDR1 PRHDT and CDR2 FYEKMQ (reference sequence). This CDR3 region has 13 residues. Written as DNA, the CDR3 is TGTGCCAGCAGCTTAGGCCTCGGAGAGACCCAGTACTTC. Its translation: CASSLGLGETQYF.

The chain is built from TRBV7-9 and TRBJ2-2, with no clear D. The CDR3 is 13 residues long. Trimming shortened V by 5 bases and J by 5 bases, and 9 bases separated the two germline ends. Germline-derived CDR1 and CDR2 are SEHNR and FQNEAQ (reference sequence). Here the CDR3 reads CASSLTTTGELFF. The CDR3 DNA is TGTGCCAGCAGCCTAACTACGACCGGGGAGCTGTTTTTT.

The V call is TRBV11-1, the J call TRBJ2-2; 7 bases agree with TRBD1. Germline CDR1 SGHAT, CDR2 FQDESV (reference sequence). The V gene end was trimmed by 7 bases and the J gene end by 5 bases; junction bases not matched to a gene: 10. The CDR3 covers 15 residues. In DNA form, the CDR3 reads TGTGCCAGCAAGACGTTCGGCAGGGGGACCGGGGAGCTGTTTTTT. Its translation: CASKTFGRGTGELFF.

The chain has TRBV11-2 and TRBJ1-2, with D unclear. The V and J ends lost 0 bases and 8 bases respectively, with 19 bases between them. The germline gives CDR1 SGHAT, CDR2 FQNNGV. This CDR3 contains 16 residues. Written as DNA, the CDR3 is TGTGCCAGCAGCTTAGAAGCACGGGCGGGTTTTCAAGGCTACACCTTC. Protein sequence: CASSLEARAGFQGYTF.

The CDR3 DNA follows: TGTGCCAGTAGTATCGGGACACCTAACACTGAAGCTTTCTTT. Protein: CASSIGTPNTEAFF. The chain is built from TRBV19 and TRBJ1-1; TRBD1 is a possible D gene (6 bases). The CDR3 is 14 amino acids. Germline values: CDR1 LNHDA, CDR2 SQIVND (reference sequence). Trimming pared 3 bases from V and 2 bases from J, leaving 10 bases between.

This clone has a single count. The V and J genes are TRBV4-2 and TRBJ2-1, with D perhaps TRBD2 (5 bases). Trimming stripped 1 base from V and 0 bases from J, with 10 bases between. Germline V gives CDR1 LGHNA, CDR2 YNFKEQ. The CDR3 has 16 residues. CDR3 amino acids: CASSQVKSGSYNEQFF. The DNA of the CDR3 is TGTGCCAGCAGCCAAGTTAAGAGCGGCTCCTACAATGAGCAGTTCTTC.

The chain employs TRBV11-1 and TRBJ1-2, with D unclear. V was shortened by 4 bases and J by 6 bases, with 9 bases between the two germline ends. CDR1 SGHAT and CDR2 FQDESV come from the germline V gene (reference sequence). The CDR3 is 12 amino acids. The CDR3 nucleotides are TGTGCCAGCAGCTGGGGAGGAGATGGCTACACCTTC. Translated, it gives CASSWGGDGYTF.

This chain links TRBV10-1 with TRBJ1-1; 7 bases agree with TRBD1. The length of the CDR3 is 14 residues. CDR1 and CDR2 (germline): WNHNN, SYGVQD (reference sequence). J lost 2 bases, V lost 6 bases, and 6 bases had no gene match. The CDR3 reads CASSPGTANTEAFF. In DNA form, the CDR3 reads TGCGCCAGCAGCCCCGGGACAGCCAACACTGAAGCTTTCTTT.